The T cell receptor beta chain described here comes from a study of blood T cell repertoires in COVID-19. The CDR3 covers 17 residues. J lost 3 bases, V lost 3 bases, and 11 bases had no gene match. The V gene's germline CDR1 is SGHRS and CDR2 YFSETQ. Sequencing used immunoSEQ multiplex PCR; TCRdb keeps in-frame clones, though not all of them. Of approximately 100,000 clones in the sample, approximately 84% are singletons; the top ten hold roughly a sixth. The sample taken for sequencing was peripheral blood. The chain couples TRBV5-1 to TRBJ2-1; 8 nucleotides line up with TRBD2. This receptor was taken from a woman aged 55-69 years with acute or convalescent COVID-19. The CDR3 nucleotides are TGCGCCAGCAGCTCACCCCAAGCGGGGGCGAACTACAATGAGCAGTTCTTC. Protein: CASSSPQAGANYNEQFF.